This T cell receptor (beta chain) was observed in a study of blood T cell repertoires in COVID-19. Generated by immunoSEQ multiplex PCR, the TCRdb table keeps only in-frame clones and is missing some. The table includes roughly 100,000 clones, roughly 78% detected once. Germline CDR1 is SNHLY and CDR2 is FYNNEI. V lost 7 bases to trimming and J lost 0 bases; unmatched junction nucleotides: 5. The CDR3 runs 14 residues. This clone was seen only a few times. The specimen was peripheral blood. This TCR came from an elderly woman with active or convalescent COVID-19. This sequence joins TRBV2 and TRBJ1-1; the match to TRBD1 covers 7 bases. CDR3 residues: CASMEDRMNTEAFF. The CDR3 nucleotides are TGTGCCAGCATGGAGGACAGGATGAACACTGAAGCTTTCTTT.